The rows below give T cell receptor beta chains drawn from one sample of a study of T cells in Graves' hyperthyroidism and ophthalmopathy. TCRdb used MiXCR to reprocess the multiplex PCR reads, holding one entry per CDR3 protein. The data hold around 760,000 distinct CDR3 sequences, with just over 35% observed a single time. Sequencing used blood. The receptors shown here come from a woman aged 40 to 50 with Graves' hyperthyroidism. The CDR3 runs from the conserved cysteine through the conserved F or W. D genes are given only for firm matches. Clone size is shown for a subset of rows, as once, few, many or a class of expanded clone.

CASSRRTGRGEAFF	TGTGCCAGCAGCCGCCGGACAGGGAGAGGAGAAGCTTTCTTT	TRBD1	TRBV14	TRBJ1-1	many
CASSVAGGIETQYF	TGTGCCAGCAGTGTAGCGGGAGGGATTGAGACCCAGTACTTC	TRBD2	TRBV25-1	TRBJ2-5	NA
CASRRTYTNTEAFF	TGTGCCAGCCGGAGGACATATACGAACACTGAAGCTTTCTTT	NA	TRBV11-2	TRBJ1-1	many
CAISVGLAGLLYEQYF	TGTGCCATCAGTGTGGGACTAGCGGGACTTCTCTACGAGCAGTACTTC	TRBD2	TRBV10-3	TRBJ2-7	NA
CASTPGTTDTQYF	TGTGCCAGCACCCCAGGAACCACAGATACGCAGTATTTT	NA	TRBV7-9	TRBJ2-3	NA
CASSQDRSGQPQHF	TGTGCCAGCAGTCAGGACAGGTCGGGTCAGCCCCAGCATTTT	TRBD1	TRBV6-5	TRBJ1-5	many
CAISGGRDGYTF	TGTGCCATCAGTGGGGGCAGGGACGGCTACACCTTC	NA	TRBV10-3	TRBJ1-2	many
CASSQPGLGGHYGYTF	TGCGCCAGCAGCCAGCCAGGCCTGGGGGGCCACTATGGCTACACCTTC	NA	TRBV7-8	TRBJ1-2	once
CASSQEGRQGLNQPQHF	TGTGCCAGCAGCCAAGAAGGAAGACAGGGGTTAAATCAGCCCCAGCATTTT	TRBD1	TRBV14	TRBJ1-5	NA
CASSQETSGYGYTF	TGCGCCAGCAGCCAGGAAACTAGCGGCTATGGCTACACCTTC	NA	TRBV4-1	TRBJ1-2	NA
CASSDNERQGGIYGEAFF	TGTGCCAGCAGCGACAATGAACGACAGGGGGGAATTTACGGTGAAGCTTTCTTT	TRBD1	TRBV7-9	TRBJ1-1	NA
CLERGTDTQYF	TGCTTGGAGCGGGGCACAGATACGCAGTACTTC	TRBD2	TRBV20-1	TRBJ2-7	NA
CASSLLGGGNSPLHF	TGTGCCAGCAGCCTACTTGGAGGGGGCAATTCACCCCTCCACTTT	TRBD1	TRBV7-9	TRBJ1-6	many
CASSLWGGHTGELFF	TGTGCCAGCAGCTTATGGGGGGGGCACACCGGGGAGCTGTTTTTT	NA	TRBV7-2	TRBJ2-2	NA
CAISKDGQINEKLFF	TGTGCCATCTCGAAGGACGGACAGATTAATGAAAAACTGTTTTTT	NA	TRBV10-3	TRBJ1-4	many
CASSVRGQGSPLHF	TGTGCCAGTAGTGTCCGGGGCCAAGGTTCACCCCTCCACTTT	NA	TRBV19	TRBJ1-6	many
CASSREEVSAEAFF	TGTGCCAGCAGCAGGGAGGAGGTGAGCGCTGAAGCTTTCTTT	NA	TRBV11-2	TRBJ1-1	few
CASKYRGPNTEAFF	TGTGCCAGCAAATACAGGGGACCGAACACTGAAGCTTTCTTT	TRBD1	TRBV6-5	TRBJ1-1	few
CATSDLKGVDYGYTF	TGTGCCACCAGTGATTTAAAGGGCGTGGACTATGGCTACACCTTC	NA	TRBV24-1	TRBJ1-2	NA
CAISDSGLVEDTQYF	TGTGCCATCAGTGACTCAGGCTTAGTGGAGGATACGCAGTACTTC	NA	TRBV10-3	TRBJ2-7	NA
CASSVGGRTGNTIYF	TGTGCCAGCAGCGTAGGCGGCAGAACTGGAAACACCATATATTTT	NA	TRBV9	TRBJ1-3	many
CASTQAGAGTGELFF	TGTGCCAGCACCCAAGCGGGGGCGGGGACCGGGGAGCTGTTTTTT	TRBD2	TRBV7-2	TRBJ2-2	few
CASSTGDSRSYEQYF	TGTGCCAGTAGTACGGGGGACAGCCGCTCCTATGAGCAGTACTTC	NA	TRBV7-2	TRBJ2-7	NA
CASSSPWDRVGYGYTF	TGTGCCAGCAGCTCCCCTTGGGACAGGGTGGGCTATGGCTACACCTTC	TRBD1	TRBV7-2	TRBJ1-2	NA
CASSFGTSGPLYEQYF	TGTGCCAGCAGCTTTGGGACTAGCGGACCTCTTTACGAGCAGTACTTC	TRBD2	TRBV7-2	TRBJ2-7	many
CASSSPDSLLAFQETQYF	TGCGCCAGCAGCTCCCCTGATAGTCTACTAGCGTTCCAAGAGACCCAGTACTTC	TRBD2	TRBV5-1	TRBJ2-5	few
CASSAPVADGYTF	TGTGCCAGCAGCGCCCCAGTGGCGGACGGCTACACCTTC	NA	TRBV5-8	TRBJ1-2	many
CASSFWTGESQPQHF	TGTGCCAGCAGCTTTTGGACAGGGGAGAGTCAGCCCCAGCATTTT	TRBD1	TRBV7-2	TRBJ1-5	many
CSAPRSQNTEAFF	TGCAGTGCCCCCCGCAGTCAGAACACTGAAGCTTTCTTT	NA	TRBV20-1	TRBJ1-1	NA
CASSPGQGGDGYTF	TGTGCCAGCAGCCCAGGCCAGGGCGGGGATGGCTACACCTTC	NA	TRBV13	TRBJ1-2	NA
CASSISGLAHQPQHF	TGTGCCAGTAGTATCTCGGGGCTGGCTCATCAGCCCCAGCATTTT	NA	TRBV19	TRBJ1-5	many
CASSPKGQGNQPQHF	TGTGCCAGCAGCCCGAAGGGACAGGGCAATCAGCCCCAGCATTTT	TRBD1	TRBV12-3/TRBV12-4	TRBJ1-5	many
CSGFTGNSNYGYTF	TGCAGCGGGTTCACAGGGAATAGCAACTATGGCTACACCTTC	NA	TRBV29-1	TRBJ1-2	NA
CASSVGQGTNQETQYF	TGTGCCAGCAGCGTCGGACAGGGTACCAACCAAGAGACCCAGTACTTC	TRBD1	TRBV9	TRBJ2-5	few
CASRIGDREDYGYTF	TGTGCCAGCAGAATAGGGGATCGGGAGGACTATGGCTACACCTTC	NA	TRBV7-9	TRBJ1-2	NA
CASSQDVTVEQYF	TGCGCCAGCAGCCAAGATGTTACGGTCGAGCAGTACTTC	NA	TRBV4-3	TRBJ2-7	many
CSARIPGGTGNTIYF	TGCAGTGCTAGAATCCCTGGAGGAACGGGAAACACCATATATTTT	NA	TRBV20-1	TRBJ1-3	NA
CSAPDRDLYGYTF	TGCAGCGCCCCTGATCGAGACCTCTATGGCTACACCTTC	NA	TRBV20-1	TRBJ1-2	many
CASSFRDSLNYGYTF	TGTGCCAGCAGCTTCCGGGACAGTCTTAACTATGGCTACACCTTC	TRBD1	TRBV9	TRBJ1-2	few
CASSYRSDYGYTF	TGCGCCAGCAGCTACAGATCTGACTATGGCTACACCTTC	NA	TRBV5-1	TRBJ1-2	NA
CSVDRWRGLANYGYTF	TGCAGCGTTGATCGATGGAGAGGGTTAGCTAACTATGGCTACACCTTC	NA	TRBV29-1	TRBJ1-2	many
CASSQQGHTEAFF	TGTGCCAGCAGCCAACAGGGGCACACTGAAGCTTTCTTT	TRBD1	TRBV5-5	TRBJ1-1	NA
CASSPTSGRQETQYF	TGTGCCAGCAGCCCTACTAGCGGGAGACAAGAGACCCAGTACTTC	TRBD2	TRBV7-9	TRBJ2-5	many
CASSGEPGQLNSPLHF	TGTGCCAGCAGCGGGGAGCCGGGACAGCTTAATTCACCCCTCCACTTT	TRBD1	TRBV7-2	TRBJ1-6	few
CASSPSGEGVNTEAFF	TGTGCCAGTAGTCCATCAGGGGAGGGCGTGAACACTGAAGCTTTCTTT	NA	TRBV19	TRBJ1-1	many
CAIRGIVGETQYF	TGTGCCATCAGGGGGATTGTTGGGGAGACCCAGTACTTC	NA	TRBV10-3	TRBJ2-5	many
CASSFAQGLGHDEQFF	TGTGCCAGCAGCTTTGCACAGGGATTGGGGCACGATGAGCAGTTCTTC	NA	TRBV7-2	TRBJ2-1	NA
CASTQGEGKQYF	TGTGCCAGCACTCAGGGGGAGGGAAAGCAGTACTTC	NA	TRBV6-7	TRBJ2-7	once